These 30 T cell receptor beta chains originate from one sample sequenced in a study of technical replicates of blood from a handful of donors (dated by TCRdb to the late 2010s). The library was generated by the immunoSEQ multiplex PCR assay. TCRdb holds this immuneACCESS table with in-frame rearrangements only. Some clones are missing; in checked studies, unresolved V genes explain under half, and the rest has no known cause. This sample is represented by about 56,000 clones; more than 90% of them were singletons. The ten largest clonotypes hold around 3.2% of the sample. The specimen sequenced was PBMCs. The receptors come from a human donor in good health. Some clones in this sample may be carry-over from other donors' samples.

The rearrangement links TRBV4-3 to TRBJ1-4; the D is unclear. CDR1 is LGHNA, CDR2 YSLEER, per germline. The ends were cut back, 0 bases at V and 5 bases at J, with 13 bases in the middle. The CDR3 totals 16 residues. The CDR3 loop reads CASSQDLTVLNEKLFF. CDR3 sequence (DNA): TGCGCCAGCAGCCAAGATCTTACAGTTTTAAATGAAAAACTGTTTTTT.

The rearrangement joins TRBV18 to TRBJ2-5, with 7 bases identical to TRBD1. J lost 1 base, V lost 4 bases, and 6 bases had no gene match. The CDR3 loop spans 15 amino acids. Germline V gene lookup returns CDR1 KGHSH and CDR2 LQKENI. CDR3 in DNA: TGTGCCAGCTCACTATCGGGACAGAGCCAAGAGACCCAGTACTTC. Translated: CASSLSGQSQETQYF.

This rearrangement joins TRBV5-4 to TRBJ2-5, with 9 bases aligning to TRBD2. V gave up 2 bases and J gave up 5 bases; unmatched junction bases: 7. Germline values: CDR1 SGHNT, CDR2 YYREEE (reference sequence). The CDR3 contains 15 residues. The CDR3 sequence is CASSFGGGGLETQYF. The CDR3 DNA follows: TGTGCCAGCAGCTTTGGCGGGGGGGGATTGGAGACCCAGTACTTC.

This chain connects TRBV7-8 to TRBJ2-7; tentative D call: TRBD1 (6 bases). CDR1 is SGHVS and CDR2 is FQNEAQ in the germline V gene. CDR3 length: 13 amino acids. Deletions cut 3 bases from V and 4 bases from J, with 10 bases between. The CDR3 nucleotides read TGTGCCAGCAGCTTCGGGACAACTTACGAGCAGTACTTC. Protein product: CASSFGTTYEQYF.

The J gene is TRBJ2-1, the V gene TRBV5-1; 11 bases are a match to TRBD1. The CDR3 is made up of 14 amino acids. The germline V gene has CDR1 SGHRS and CDR2 YFSETQ. The V gene end was trimmed by 3 bases and the J gene end by 7 bases; junction bases not matched to a gene: 3. The CDR3 here is CASSSGTGGNEQFF. The CDR3 DNA is TGCGCCAGCAGCTCCGGGACAGGGGGGAATGAGCAGTTCTTC.

The V call is TRBV6-1, the J call TRBJ2-7; 7 bases match TRBD1. V shed 5 bases and J 1 base; nucleotides not matched to a gene: 5. Germline CDR1 is MNHNS and CDR2 is SASEGT. CDR3 size: 14 residues. CDR3 loop: CASSSRDRSYEQYF. In DNA form, the CDR3 reads TGTGCCAGCAGTTCCCGGGACAGATCCTACGAGCAGTACTTC.

This clone was found once. V and J are TRBV6-5 and TRBJ2-2; possible D gene TRBD1, 5 bases. The CDR3 covers 15 residues. Germline loops: CDR1 MNHEY, CDR2 SVGAGI. Trimming cost V 6 bases and J 5 bases, with 16 bases left between them. The CDR3: CASRVGRVGTGELFF. The CDR3 DNA sequence: TGTGCCAGCAGAGTGGGGCGAGTAGGGACCGGGGAGCTGTTTTTT.

This clone was observed a single time. The V gene is TRBV7-8, the J gene TRBJ1-5; D gene ambiguous. Germline V gives CDR1 SGHVS, CDR2 FQNEAQ. The CDR3 loop spans 13 amino acids. V shed 4 bases and J shed 4 bases, with 8 bases lying between them. CDR3 nucleotides: TGTGCCAGCAGCTCGGGAAGGAATCAGCCCCAGCATTTT. Translated, it gives CASSSGRNQPQHF.

This chain joins TRBV5-1 and TRBJ2-3; 12 bases agree with TRBD2. Germline V CDR1 and CDR2: SGHRS, YFSETQ. This CDR3 is 15 amino acids long. Losses at the gene ends were 7 bases for V and 0 bases for J; bases not matched to a gene: 3. CDR3 in DNA: TGCGCCAGCGGGACTAGCGGGTCTAGCACAGATACGCAGTATTTT. Its translation is CASGTSGSSTDTQYF.

This chain joins TRBV9 and TRBJ1-2; D gene ambiguous. CDR3 length: 14 residues. From germline, CDR1 is SGDLS and CDR2 YYNGEE. V lost 3 bases to trimming and J lost 2 bases, with 11 bases between them. CDR3 nucleotide sequence: TGTGCCAGCAGCGACAGCAATTCAAACTATGGCTACACCTTC. Protein: CASSDSNSNYGYTF.

V and J are TRBV5-6 and TRBJ2-2, with 12 positions matching TRBD2. V lost 4 bases, J lost 4 bases, and 5 bases stayed unmatched. Per the germline V gene, CDR1 is SGHDT and CDR2 is YYEEEE. The CDR3 runs 16 residues. The CDR3, as DNA: TGTGCCAGCAGCCGGGGACTAGCGGGCAGCACCGGGGAGCTGTTTTTT. Protein sequence: CASSRGLAGSTGELFF.

This chain joins TRBV6-5 and TRBJ2-7, with 8 bases aligning to TRBD1. Germline values: CDR1 MNHEY, CDR2 SVGAGI. This CDR3 is 13 amino acids long. V trimming: 5 bases; J trimming: 7 bases; junction bases outside the gene matches: 7. CDR3 in amino acids: CASSRSRGREQYF. In nucleotides, the CDR3 is TGTGCCAGCAGTCGCTCCAGGGGGCGTGAGCAGTACTTC.

V usage is TRBV13 and J usage is TRBJ2-5; 10 bases agree with TRBD1. The ends lost 4 bases at V and 2 bases at J; junction bases unmatched: 1. The CDR3 runs 14 residues. Germline V gives CDR1 PRHDT, CDR2 FYEKMQ (reference sequence). CDR3 sequence: CASSSGQGQETQYF. In DNA form, the CDR3 reads TGTGCCAGCAGCTCGGGACAGGGGCAAGAGACCCAGTACTTC.

The rearrangement joins TRBV7-2 to TRBJ2-3; D is ambiguous. V lost 3 bases, J lost 2 bases, and 3 bases lay in between. Per germline, CDR1 SGHTA and CDR2 FQGNSA. The length of the CDR3 is 12 residues. The DNA of the CDR3 is TGTGCCAGCAGCTTTTACACAGATACGCAGTATTTT. Translated, it gives CASSFYTDTQYF.

V gene TRBV6-5 combines with J gene TRBJ1-5; no firm D call. Germline CDR1 is MNHEY and CDR2 is SVGAGI. The CDR3 runs 14 residues. V lost 6 bases, J lost 2 bases, and 11 bases lay in between. The CDR3 reads CASRGGGGNQPQHF. In nucleotides, the CDR3 is TGTGCCAGCAGAGGAGGCGGGGGCAATCAGCCCCAGCATTTT.

V gene TRBV6-1 combines with J gene TRBJ1-2; 8 bases are a match to TRBD1. The trim removed 2 bases at V and 4 bases at J, leaving 15 bases unmatched. CDR3 size: 18 residues. CDR1 is MNHNS and CDR2 is SASEGT in the germline V gene. The CDR3 sequence is CASSEFGDRTAIRYGYTF. The CDR3 DNA sequence: TGTGCCAGCAGTGAATTCGGGGACAGGACAGCGATTCGCTATGGCTACACCTTC.

V usage is TRBV5-6 and J usage is TRBJ1-1; perhaps TRBD1 as D (5 bases). Germline-derived CDR1 and CDR2 are SGHDT and YYEEEE. V dropped 0 bases and J dropped 3 bases, with 15 bases sitting between them. There are 16 residues in the CDR3. CDR3 nucleotide sequence: TGTGCCAGCAGCTTGGACCAGGGCCGGCGAGACACTGAAGCTTTCTTT. Encoded protein: CASSLDQGRRDTEAFF.

The rearrangement links TRBV27 to TRBJ2-7; 7 positions agree with TRBD1. Trimming took 5 bases from V and 3 from J; bases not matched to a gene: 7. CDR1 is MNHEY, CDR2 SMNVEV, per germline (reference sequence). This CDR3 has 14 amino acids. CDR3: CASSRRTGHYEQYF. As DNA, the CDR3 is TGTGCCAGCAGTCGACGGACAGGACACTACGAGCAGTACTTC.

The chain links TRBV6-4 to TRBJ2-3, with D possibly being TRBD2 (6 bases). The length of the CDR3 is 14 residues. Looked up from germline, CDR1 is MRHNA and CDR2 is SNTAGT. Trimming shortened V by 4 bases and J by 6 bases, and 14 bases separated the two germline ends. Here the CDR3 reads CASSATGGSDTQYF. The CDR3 DNA follows: TGTGCCAGCAGTGCGACCGGGGGTAGTGATACGCAGTATTTT.

The chain carries TRBV4-1 and TRBJ2-7; possible D gene TRBD2, 5 bases. CDR1 is MGHRA, CDR2 YSYEKL, per germline. V was cut by 5 bases and J by 1 base, with 12 bases left in between. The CDR3 runs to 14 residues. CDR3 sequence reads: CASSLSTGSYEQYF. DNA of the CDR3: TGCGCCAGCAGCTTAAGCACGGGATCCTACGAGCAGTACTTC.

The J gene is TRBJ2-7, the V gene TRBV18, with TRBD2 matching 8 bases. J lost 2 bases, V lost 3 bases, and 3 bases had no gene match. The CDR3 sequence is 14 residues long. Germline CDR1 and CDR2: KGHSH and LQKENI. The CDR3 here is CASSPREGAYEQYF. DNA of the CDR3: TGTGCCAGCTCACCTCGGGAGGGAGCCTACGAGCAGTACTTC.

In DNA, the CDR3 is TGCAGCGTTCTCGGACAGGGGGAAAAACTGTTTTTT. It encodes CSVLGQGEKLFF. The gene calls are TRBV29-1 and TRBJ1-4; 9 nucleotides line up with TRBD1. The length of the CDR3 is 12 residues. The V and J ends lost 5 bases and 8 bases, in that order; junction bases with no gene match: 3. Per the germline V gene, CDR1 is SQVTM and CDR2 is ANQGSEA. Looking up the rest from reference TRBV29-1 and TRBJ1-4 gives the full variable domain: SAVISQKPSRDICQRGTSLTIQCQVDSQVTMMFWYRQQPGQSLTLIATANQGSEATYESGFVIDKFPISRPNLTFSTLTVSNMSPEDSSIYLCSVLGQGEKLFFGSGTQLSVL.

This chain joins TRBV4-1 and TRBJ1-2, with a tentative D call TRBD1 (6 bases). V lost 0 bases to trimming and J lost 2 bases, with 13 bases between them. The CDR3 spans 16 residues. Per the germline V gene, CDR1 is MGHRA and CDR2 is YSYEKL. CDR3 sequence: CASSQDRYGQNYGYTF. The CDR3 bases are TGCGCCAGCAGCCAAGATAGGTATGGACAGAACTATGGCTACACCTTC.

The chain employs TRBV30 and TRBJ2-7; no clear D. Germline V gene sequence: CDR1 GTSNPN, CDR2 SVGIG (reference sequence). V was cut by 7 bases and J by 4 bases, with 11 bases left in between. The CDR3 contains 11 residues. The CDR3 protein is CASRDTYEQYF. Written as DNA, the CDR3 is TGTGCCTCACGCGATACGTACGAGCAGTACTTC.

The rearrangement links TRBV6-6 to TRBJ2-1; 14 positions agree with TRBD2. CDR1 and CDR2 from the germline V gene are MNHNY and SVGAGI (reference sequence). The V gene end was trimmed by 6 bases and the J gene end by 5 bases; junction bases not matched to a gene: 0. The CDR3 has 14 residues. CDR3 sequence reads: CASRGLAGDNEQFF. The CDR3 region has the DNA TGTGCCAGCAGGGGACTAGCGGGAGACAATGAGCAGTTCTTC.

The CDR3 loop is CASSPFAGGLTDTQYF. In DNA, the CDR3 is TGTGCCAGCTCACCCTTTGCGGGGGGACTCACAGATACGCAGTATTTT. The chain joins TRBV18 to TRBJ2-3, with 8 bases that match TRBD2. V shed 3 bases and J 2 bases; nucleotides not matched to a gene: 7. The CDR3 loop spans 16 amino acids. Germline V gene lookup returns CDR1 KGHSH and CDR2 LQKENI.

The gene calls are TRBV7-2 and TRBJ2-3, with 11 bases lining up with TRBD2. Trimming at V came to 7 bases and at J to 4 bases, leaving 7 bases not matched to a gene. The CDR3 sequence is 15 residues long. The V gene's germline CDR1 is SGHTA and CDR2 FQGNSA. CDR3 DNA sequence: TGTGCCAGCACCGTAGCGGGAGGGCCATCAGATACGCAGTATTTT. It translates to CASTVAGGPSDTQYF.

The CDR3 DNA reads as TGTGCCAGCAGCGTAGGGGACAGGTTTAACACTGAAGCTTTCTTT. Translated: CASSVGDRFNTEAFF. J is TRBJ1-1 and V is TRBV9; 8 nucleotides agree with TRBD1. The length of the CDR3 is 15 residues. The germline V gene encodes CDR1 SGDLS and CDR2 YYNGEE. The V segment lost 0 bases and the J segment 2 bases; nucleotides outside the gene matches: 3. The variable domain in full, completed from reference TRBV9 and TRBJ1-1, reads DSGVTQTPKHLITATGQRVTLRCSPRSGDLSVYWYQQSLDQGLQFLIQYYNGEERAKGNILERFSAQQFPDLHSELNLSSLELGDSALYFCASSVGDRFNTEAFFGQGTRLTVV.

The chain joins TRBV19 to TRBJ1-1; the D gene is possibly TRBD1 (5 bases). V lost 6 bases and J lost 2, with 22 bases in between. The CDR3 is 17 amino acids. Germline V gene data show CDR1 as LNHDA and CDR2 as SQIVND (reference sequence). The CDR3: CASSRSGTGVDNTEAFF. The CDR3 DNA is TGTGCCAGTAGCCGCTCCGGGACGGGAGTGGATAACACTGAAGCTTTCTTT.

The chain has TRBV5-6 and TRBJ2-1; D remains ambiguous. The CDR3 sequence is 15 residues long. V shed 4 bases and J shed 9 bases, with 20 bases lying between them. Per the germline V gene, CDR1 is SGHDT and CDR2 is YYEEEE. CDR3 nucleotides: TGTGCCAGCAGCGCGATCCGGGTGGAGATAAGTGAGCAGTTCTTC. As protein: CASSAIRVEISEQFF. Filled out from reference TRBV5-6 and TRBJ2-1, the complete variable domain reads DAGVTQSPTHLIKTRGQQVTLRCSPKSGHDTVSWYQQALGQGPQFIFQYYEEEERQRGNFPDRFSGHQFPNYSSELNVNALLLGDSALYLCASSAIRVEISEQFFGPGTRLTVL.